The 32 T cell receptor beta chains given below trace back to one sample, sequenced in a study of control samples from healthy donors and cancer patients. TCRdb keeps only in-frame clones here, not all; method: immunoSEQ multiplex PCR. The sample consists of about 150,000 clones, about 94% of them appearing once. Source material: blood. The receptors were gathered from a man aged 40-55 years in good health.

This clone was seen more than once but under ten times. The chain recombines TRBV6-2 or TRBV6-3 with TRBJ1-3; unclear D gene. The CDR3 runs 15 residues. Germline V gene lookup returns CDR1 MNHEY and CDR2 SVGEGT. The germline V and J ends were trimmed by 5 bases and 0 bases, with 11 bases remaining between them. Here the CDR3 reads CASSRGTVSGNTIYF. The CDR3 coding sequence is TGTGCCAGCAGTCGGGGTACCGTCTCTGGAAACACCATATATTTT.

The chain's CDR3 is CASTAPGDGPFYGYTF. CDR3 coding DNA: TGTGCCAGCACCGCCCCCGGCGACGGACCATTCTATGGCTACACCTTC. V is TRBV5-6 and J is TRBJ1-2; D remains unclear. This CDR3 is built from 16 residues. Germline CDR1 is SGHDT and CDR2 is YYEEEE. Trimming stripped 6 bases from V and 4 bases from J, with 22 bases between.

The V call is TRBV6-1, the J call TRBJ2-1; D may correspond to TRBD1 or TRBD2 (7 bases each). V lost 1 base and J 7 bases, leaving 20 bases between the germline ends. CDR1 and CDR2 (germline): MNHNS, SASEGT. The CDR3 sequence is 17 residues long. The CDR3 loop reads CASSEDEQAGGVNEQFF. The CDR3 bases are TGTGCCAGCAGTGAAGACGAGCAGGCAGGGGGGGTAAATGAGCAGTTCTTC.

This chain joins TRBV12-3 or TRBV12-4 and TRBJ1-3, with D unclear. This CDR3 comprises 13 residues. V was trimmed by 3 bases and J by 2 bases, leaving 5 bases between them. The CDR3 DNA is TGTGCCAGCAGTTTGACCCCTGGAAACACCATATATTTT. Translation: CASSLTPGNTIYF.

V and J are TRBV19 and TRBJ2-3, with TRBD2 matching over 9 bases. The CDR3 is 18 amino acids. J lost 4 bases, V lost 1 base, and 12 bases had no gene match. Germline CDR1 reads LNHDA; CDR2 reads SQIVND (reference sequence). In DNA form, the CDR3 reads TGTGCCAGTAGTATAGGGGCGGGGGGGCCGGTTTTCTCAGATACGCAGTATTTT. Translated, it gives CASSIGAGGPVFSDTQYF.

This chain connects TRBV28 to TRBJ1-2, with 7 bases identical to TRBD1. With V trimmed by 5 bases and J by 2 bases, 8 bases remained unmatched. Germline V gene data show CDR1 as MDHEN and CDR2 as SYDVKM. The CDR3 runs 15 residues. CDR3: CASSGGQFLNYGYTF. In nucleotides, the CDR3 is TGTGCCAGCAGTGGGGGACAGTTTTTAAACTATGGCTACACCTTC.

The genes are TRBV4-1 and TRBJ2-2; the match to TRBD1 covers 7 bases. The trim removed 2 bases at V and 2 bases at J, leaving 5 bases unmatched. The germline gives CDR1 MGHRA, CDR2 YSYEKL. The CDR3 consists of 16 residues. The CDR3 region has the DNA TGCGCCAGCAGCCAATTAGACAGGGCTAACACCGGGGAGCTGTTTTTT. Encoded protein: CASSQLDRANTGELFF.

This sequence joins TRBV12-3 or TRBV12-4 and TRBJ1-3; D is uncertain. The CDR3 extends over 13 amino acids. V shed 2 bases and J shed 3 bases, with 5 bases lying between them. CDR3 loop: CASSLSLGNTIYF. DNA for the CDR3: TGTGCCAGCAGTTTATCTCTTGGAAACACCATATATTTT.

V usage is TRBV10-1 and J usage is TRBJ1-2; 8 nucleotides align to TRBD1. The CDR3 consists of 15 residues. V was pared by 7 bases and J by 0 bases, with 7 bases of the junction left unmatched. The germline gives CDR1 WNHNN, CDR2 SYGVQD (reference sequence). The CDR3 loop is CASIEQGGSNYGYTF. CDR3 DNA: TGCGCCAGCATTGAACAGGGGGGTTCTAACTATGGCTACACCTTC.

The chain joins TRBV7-8 to TRBJ1-5, with 7 bases that match TRBD1. This CDR3 has 15 amino acids. Looked up from germline, CDR1 is SGHVS and CDR2 is FQNEAQ. J gave up 2 bases and V 3 bases, and 4 bases lay outside the gene matches. CDR3 amino acids: CASSLTGTGNQPQHF. CDR3 DNA: TGTGCCAGCAGCTTGACAGGGACCGGCAATCAGCCCCAGCATTTT.

The chain recombines TRBV27 with TRBJ1-5; a possible D gene is TRBD1 (5 bases). This CDR3 is 14 amino acids long. Germline V gene sequence: CDR1 MNHEY, CDR2 SMNVEV (reference sequence). V dropped 7 bases and J dropped 8 bases, with 18 bases sitting between them. In nucleotides, the CDR3 is TGTGCCAGCAAATCCCTAACAGGCTGGGAGCCCCAGCATTTT. Its protein product is CASKSLTGWEPQHF.

This chain uses TRBV6-6 with TRBJ2-1; 10 bases match TRBD1. The ends lost 5 bases at V and 8 bases at J; junction bases unmatched: 12. Germline CDR1 and CDR2: MNHNY and SVGAGI (reference sequence). CDR3 length: 16 residues. CDR3 protein: CASSSSGQGSKYEQFF. The DNA for the CDR3 is TGTGCCAGCAGTAGTTCGGGACAGGGGAGCAAGTATGAGCAGTTCTTC.

The chain combines TRBV5-1 with TRBJ2-1, with a weak D call TRBD2 (5 bases). This CDR3 has 15 residues. V dropped 2 bases and J dropped 5 bases, with 14 bases sitting between them. Germline V gene sequence: CDR1 SGHRS, CDR2 YFSETQ. CDR3 amino acids: CASSFSHGGHNEQFF. DNA of the CDR3: TGCGCCAGCAGCTTTTCGCACGGCGGGCACAATGAGCAGTTCTTC.

The chain joins TRBV18 to TRBJ1-6, with D maybe TRBD1 (5 bases). CDR1 and CDR2 (germline): KGHSH, LQKENI. The V gene lost 2 bases and the J gene lost 9 bases, with 8 bases spanning the gap. CDR3 size: 13 residues. This CDR3 reads CASSPGDGSPLHF. The CDR3 DNA reads TGTGCCAGCTCACCAGGGGACGGTTCACCCCTCCACTTT.

This rearrangement joins TRBV9 to TRBJ2-1; maybe TRBD1 (6 bases). The CDR3 spans 12 residues. V was clipped by 3 bases and J by 7 bases, with 8 bases between them. Germline-derived CDR1 and CDR2 are SGDLS and YYNGEE. Here the CDR3 DNA reads TGTGCCAGCAGCGGAACAGGGAATGAGCAGTTCTTC. Its protein is CASSGTGNEQFF.

The chain employs TRBV5-1 and TRBJ2-1; tentatively, D is TRBD1 (5 bases). Deletions cut 0 bases from V and 4 bases from J, with 11 bases between. This CDR3 spans 15 amino acids. CDR1 and CDR2 from the germline V gene are SGHRS and YFSETQ. The DNA for the CDR3 is TGCGCCAGCAGCTTGGAGGGGCCGAGGTACAATGAGCAGTTCTTC. It yields the protein CASSLEGPRYNEQFF.

The chain recombines TRBV28 with TRBJ1-5, with D unclear. The CDR3 loop spans 13 amino acids. The germline CDR1 and CDR2 sequences are MDHEN and SYDVKM. Trimming left V 7 bases short and J 1 base short, with 8 bases between. CDR3 in DNA: TGTGCCAGCATCCGAGACAGCAATCAGCCCCAGCATTTT. It specifies CASIRDSNQPQHF.

This clone came up a few times. This rearrangement joins TRBV10-2 to TRBJ1-5; perhaps TRBD1 as D (6 bases). The CDR3 covers 13 residues. CDR1 WSHSY and CDR2 SAAADI come from the germline V gene. V was cut by 8 bases and J by 9 bases, with 17 bases left in between. The CDR3: CASSGASSSPQHF. CDR3 DNA: TGCGCCAGCTCGGGGGCGTCCTCTTCGCCCCAGCATTTT.

The chain has TRBV6-5 and TRBJ1-2; 7 bases match TRBD1. Trimming removed 6 bases from V and 8 bases from J; junction bases left unmatched: 9. Germline-derived CDR1 and CDR2 are MNHEY and SVGAGI. This CDR3 is 13 amino acids long. Written as DNA, the CDR3 is TGTGCCAGCAGCCCGGGACAGCAGTCGGGCTACACCTTC. Translating gives CASSPGQQSGYTF.

The gene calls are TRBV19 and TRBJ2-2, with 9 bases matching TRBD1. The CDR3 length is 15 residues. The germline CDR1 and CDR2 sequences are LNHDA and SQIVND (reference sequence). Trimming cost V 7 bases and J 5 bases; bases outside gene matches: 8. The CDR3 here is CASNPNRGRTGELFF. CDR3 bases: TGTGCCAGTAACCCTAACAGGGGGCGAACCGGGGAGCTGTTTTTT.

V is TRBV24-1 and J is TRBJ1-2; maybe TRBD1 (5 bases). Trimming stripped 10 bases from V and 4 bases from J, with 27 bases between. The CDR3 loop spans 17 amino acids. Germline V CDR1 and CDR2: KGHDR, SFDVKD. The CDR3 region has the DNA TGTGCCACTCACCCCGGGACTAGCGCATCTGTGGGCTATGGCTACACCTTC. Amino acids: CATHPGTSASVGYGYTF.

The CDR3 region is CASSDKWQSGYGYTF. CDR3 nucleotide sequence: TGTGCCAGCAGCGATAAATGGCAATCGGGCTATGGCTACACCTTC. The genes are TRBV5-6 and TRBJ1-2; D unclear. Germline loops: CDR1 SGHDT, CDR2 YYEEEE. With 4 bases removed from V and 4 bases from J, the gap between germline ends came to 17 bases. The CDR3 has 15 residues.

The chain is built from TRBV6-2 or TRBV6-3 and TRBJ1-1; D possibly corresponds to TRBD1 (6 bases). Per the germline V gene, CDR1 is MNHEY and CDR2 is SVGEGT. Trimming took 2 bases from V and 10 from J, leaving 14 bases between them. The CDR3 sequence is 13 residues long. The chain's CDR3 is CASSYKGGLGAFF. The CDR3 region has the DNA TGTGCCAGCAGTTACAAGGGGGGACTAGGAGCTTTCTTT.

The V and J genes are TRBV3-1 (or the pseudogene TRBV3-2) and TRBJ1-2, with unresolved D. The V gene's germline CDR1 is LGHDT and CDR2 YNNKEL (reference sequence). Trimming took 1 base from V and 6 from J, leaving 15 bases between them. This CDR3 comprises 15 residues. The CDR3 DNA reads as TGTGCCAGCAGCCAAGTAAAACACCTCTCTAATGGCTACACCTTC. Its protein product is CASSQVKHLSNGYTF.

V and J are TRBV4-1 and TRBJ1-2, with TRBD1 matching over 9 bases. Trimming removed 0 bases from V and 4 bases from J; junction bases left unmatched: 15. Germline CDR1 MGHRA, CDR2 YSYEKL. CDR3 length: 19 residues. The CDR3 DNA sequence: TGCGCCAGCAGCCAAGATCGAAGCGGCCCTGACAGGGGGGGCTATGGCTACACCTTC. Residues: CASSQDRSGPDRGGYGYTF.

The V and J genes are TRBV28 and TRBJ1-1, with 9 bases aligning to TRBD1. The CDR3 spans 18 residues. Per germline, CDR1 MDHEN and CDR2 SYDVKM. With V trimmed by 1 base and J by 4 bases, 13 bases remained unmatched. This CDR3 reads CASSLYGGGGTGRTEAFF. In nucleotides, the CDR3 is TGTGCCAGCAGTTTATATGGCGGCGGGGGGACAGGGCGCACTGAAGCTTTCTTT.

CDR3 sequence: CASSLVGSSGGPYNEQFF. The DNA of the CDR3 is TGTGCCAGCAGCTTAGTAGGTTCTAGCGGGGGACCCTACAATGAGCAGTTCTTC. The chain has TRBV11-2 and TRBJ2-1, with 10 bases identical to TRBD2. Germline CDR1 is SGHAT and CDR2 is FQNNGV. The CDR3 spans 18 residues. V shed 1 base and J 2 bases; nucleotides not matched to a gene: 8.

Regarding this clone: In the same sample, other DNA sequences code for this CDR3. The V gene is TRBV18, the J gene TRBJ1-1; 7 bases map to TRBD1. With V trimmed by 6 bases and J by 4 bases, 2 bases remained unmatched. The CDR3 spans 12 residues. Looked up from germline, CDR1 is KGHSH and CDR2 is LQKENI. CDR3: CASSQGGTEAFF. The CDR3, as DNA: TGTGCCAGCTCGCAGGGGGGCACTGAAGCTTTCTTT.

The chain recombines TRBV27 with TRBJ1-5; D is possibly TRBD1 (5 bases). V gave up 3 bases and J gave up 7 bases, with 13 bases separating them. Germline V gives CDR1 MNHEY, CDR2 SMNVEV (reference sequence). CDR3 size: 14 residues. In nucleotides, the CDR3 is TGTGCCAGCAGTTTGGGGGGTGAGGGACAGCCCCAGCATTTT. It is translated as CASSLGGEGQPQHF.

The chain links TRBV28 to TRBJ1-2; tentatively, D is TRBD1 (6 bases). Trimming took 4 bases from V and 4 from J, leaving 16 bases between them. From germline, CDR1 is MDHEN and CDR2 SYDVKM. The CDR3 is 15 residues long. This chain's CDR3 is CASSWGGAQLYGYTF. CDR3 bases: TGTGCCAGCAGTTGGGGGGGGGCCCAGCTCTATGGCTACACCTTC.

V usage is TRBV24-1 and J usage is TRBJ1-1; TRBD1 matches 7 bases. V lost 3 bases and J lost 2; bases outside the gene matches: 5. CDR3 length: 15 amino acids. Per the germline V gene, CDR1 is KGHDR and CDR2 is SFDVKD. CDR3 region: CATSDHRDSNTEAFF. CDR3 bases: TGTGCCACCAGTGATCACCGGGACAGCAACACTGAAGCTTTCTTT.

This sequence joins TRBV27 and TRBJ1-2; D gene uncertain. Trimming removed 5 bases from V and 2 bases from J, with 12 bases in between. CDR1 is MNHEY and CDR2 is SMNVEV in the germline V gene (reference sequence). CDR3 size: 14 residues. The CDR3 is CASSPPGSNYGYTF. The CDR3 DNA follows: TGTGCCAGCAGTCCCCCGGGGTCGAACTATGGCTACACCTTC.